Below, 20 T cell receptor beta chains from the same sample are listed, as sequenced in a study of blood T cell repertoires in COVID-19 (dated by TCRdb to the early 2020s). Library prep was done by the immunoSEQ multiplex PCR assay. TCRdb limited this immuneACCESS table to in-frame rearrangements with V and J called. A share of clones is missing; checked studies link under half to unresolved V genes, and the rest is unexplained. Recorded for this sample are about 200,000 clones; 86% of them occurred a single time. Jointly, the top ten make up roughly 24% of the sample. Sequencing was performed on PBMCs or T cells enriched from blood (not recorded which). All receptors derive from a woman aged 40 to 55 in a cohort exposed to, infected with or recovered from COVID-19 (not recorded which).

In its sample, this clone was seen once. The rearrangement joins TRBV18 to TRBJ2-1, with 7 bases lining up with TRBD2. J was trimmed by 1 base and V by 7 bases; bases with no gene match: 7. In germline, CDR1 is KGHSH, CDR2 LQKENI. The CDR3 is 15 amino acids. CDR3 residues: CASWPSGASYNEQFF. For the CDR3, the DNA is TGTGCCAGCTGGCCAAGCGGGGCTTCCTACAATGAGCAGTTCTTC. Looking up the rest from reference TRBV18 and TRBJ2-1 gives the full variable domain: NAGVMQNPRHLVRRRGQEARLRCSPMKGHSHVYWYRQLPEEGLKFMVYLQKENIIDESGMPKERFSAEFPKEGPSILRIQQVVRGDSAAYFCASWPSGASYNEQFFGPGTRLTVL.

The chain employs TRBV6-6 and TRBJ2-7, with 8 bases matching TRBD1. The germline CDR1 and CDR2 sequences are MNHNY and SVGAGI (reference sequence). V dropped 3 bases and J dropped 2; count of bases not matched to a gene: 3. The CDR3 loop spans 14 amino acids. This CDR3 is CASSYETGAYEQYF. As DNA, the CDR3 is TGTGCCAGCAGTTATGAGACAGGGGCCTACGAGCAGTACTTC.

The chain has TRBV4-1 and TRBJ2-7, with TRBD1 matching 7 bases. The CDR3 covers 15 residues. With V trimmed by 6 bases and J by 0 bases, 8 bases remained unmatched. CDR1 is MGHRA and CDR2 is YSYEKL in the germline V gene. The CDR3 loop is CASSNPGQSSYEQYF. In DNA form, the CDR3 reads TGCGCCAGCAGTAACCCGGGACAGAGCTCCTACGAGCAGTACTTC.

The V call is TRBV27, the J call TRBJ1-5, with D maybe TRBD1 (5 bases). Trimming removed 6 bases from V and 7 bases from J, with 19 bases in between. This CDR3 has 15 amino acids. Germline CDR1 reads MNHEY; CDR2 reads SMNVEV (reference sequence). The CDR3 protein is CASRKQEYLWQPQHF. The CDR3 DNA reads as TGTGCCAGCAGGAAACAGGAGTATCTGTGGCAGCCCCAGCATTTT.

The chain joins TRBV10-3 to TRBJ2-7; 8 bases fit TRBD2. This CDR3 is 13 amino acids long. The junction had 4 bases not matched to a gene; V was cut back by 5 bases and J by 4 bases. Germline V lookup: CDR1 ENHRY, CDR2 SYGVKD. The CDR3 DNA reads TGTGCCATCAGTACGGGAGGGAAATACGAGCAGTACTTC. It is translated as CAISTGGKYEQYF.

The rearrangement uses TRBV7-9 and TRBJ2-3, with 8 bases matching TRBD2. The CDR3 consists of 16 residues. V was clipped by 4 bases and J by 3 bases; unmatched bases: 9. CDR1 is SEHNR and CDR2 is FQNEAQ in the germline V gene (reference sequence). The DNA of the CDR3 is TGTGCCAGCAGCTCCCTTGGGACTAGGGAAACAGATACGCAGTATTTT. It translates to CASSSLGTRETDTQYF.

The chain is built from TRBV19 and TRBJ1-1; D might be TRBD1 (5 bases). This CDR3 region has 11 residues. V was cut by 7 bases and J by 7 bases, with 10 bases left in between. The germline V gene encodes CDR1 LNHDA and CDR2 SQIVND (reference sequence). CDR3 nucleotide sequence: TGTGCCAGTACACGGGGACTTGAAGCTTTCTTT. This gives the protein CASTRGLEAFF.

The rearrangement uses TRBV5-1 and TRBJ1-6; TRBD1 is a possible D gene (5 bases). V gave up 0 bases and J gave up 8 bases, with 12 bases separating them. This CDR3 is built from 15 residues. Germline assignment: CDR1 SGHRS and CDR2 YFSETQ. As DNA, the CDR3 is TGCGCCAGCAGCTTGGGTAGGGGCGGGGATTCACCCCTCCACTTT. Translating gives CASSLGRGGDSPLHF.

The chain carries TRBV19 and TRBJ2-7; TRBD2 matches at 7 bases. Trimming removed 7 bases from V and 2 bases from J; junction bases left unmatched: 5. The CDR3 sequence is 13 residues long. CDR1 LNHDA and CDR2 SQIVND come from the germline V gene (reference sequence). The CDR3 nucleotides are TGTGCCAGTAAGGCTAGCGGAACCTACGAGCAGTACTTC. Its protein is CASKASGTYEQYF.

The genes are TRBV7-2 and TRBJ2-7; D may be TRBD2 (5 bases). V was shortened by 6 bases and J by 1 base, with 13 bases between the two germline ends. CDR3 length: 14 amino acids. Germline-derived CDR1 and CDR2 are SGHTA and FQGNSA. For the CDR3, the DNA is TGTGCCAGCAGTCGAGGGATAGTATCCTACGAGCAGTACTTC. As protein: CASSRGIVSYEQYF.

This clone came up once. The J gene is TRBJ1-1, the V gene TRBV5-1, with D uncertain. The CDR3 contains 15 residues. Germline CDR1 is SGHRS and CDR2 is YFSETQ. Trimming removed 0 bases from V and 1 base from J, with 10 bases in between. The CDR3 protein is CASSLGTDQNTEAFF. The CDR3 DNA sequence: TGCGCCAGCAGCTTGGGAACAGATCAGAACACTGAAGCTTTCTTT.

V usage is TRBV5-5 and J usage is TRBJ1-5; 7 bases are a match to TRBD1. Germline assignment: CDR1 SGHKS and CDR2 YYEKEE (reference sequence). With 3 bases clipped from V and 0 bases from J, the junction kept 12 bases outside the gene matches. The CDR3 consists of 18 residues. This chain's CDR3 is CASSYRDSETYSNQPQHF. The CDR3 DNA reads TGTGCCAGCAGCTACCGGGACAGCGAGACGTATAGCAATCAGCCCCAGCATTTT.

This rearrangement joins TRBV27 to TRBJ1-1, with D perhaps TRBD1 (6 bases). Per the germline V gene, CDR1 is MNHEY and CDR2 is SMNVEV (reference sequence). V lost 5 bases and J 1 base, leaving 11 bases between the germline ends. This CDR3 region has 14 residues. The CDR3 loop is CASSVGQTNTEAFF. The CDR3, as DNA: TGTGCCAGCAGTGTCGGACAGACGAACACTGAAGCTTTCTTT.

CDR3 in DNA: TGTGCCAGCTCATCGGACACTAACTATGGCTACACCTTC. It codes for CASSSDTNYGYTF. The genes are TRBV18 and TRBJ1-2, with D perhaps matching TRBD1 (5 bases). V was shortened by 5 bases and J by 0 bases, with 7 bases between the two germline ends. The CDR3 extends over 13 amino acids. CDR1 is KGHSH and CDR2 is LQKENI in the germline V gene.

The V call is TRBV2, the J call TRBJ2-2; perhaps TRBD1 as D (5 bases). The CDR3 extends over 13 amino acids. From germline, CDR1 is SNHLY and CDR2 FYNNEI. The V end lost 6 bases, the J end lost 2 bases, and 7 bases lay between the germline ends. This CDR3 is CASRWGNTGELFF. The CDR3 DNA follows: TGTGCCAGCAGGTGGGGCAACACCGGGGAGCTGTTTTTT.

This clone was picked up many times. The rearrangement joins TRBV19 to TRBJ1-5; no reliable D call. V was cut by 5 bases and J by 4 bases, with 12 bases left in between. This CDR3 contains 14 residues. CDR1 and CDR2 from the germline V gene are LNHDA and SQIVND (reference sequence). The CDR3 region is CASSGVTKNQPQHF. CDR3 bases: TGTGCCAGTAGTGGAGTAACAAAGAATCAGCCCCAGCATTTT.

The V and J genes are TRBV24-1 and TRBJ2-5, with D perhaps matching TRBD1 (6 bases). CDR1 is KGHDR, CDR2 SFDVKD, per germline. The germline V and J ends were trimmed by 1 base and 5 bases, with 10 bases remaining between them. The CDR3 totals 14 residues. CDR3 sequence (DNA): TGTGCCACCAGTGATTTAGACAGGACGGAGACCCAGTACTTC. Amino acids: CATSDLDRTETQYF.

The CDR3 region is CASRPGQGFYEQYF. The CDR3 DNA sequence: TGTGCCAGTAGACCGGGACAGGGGTTTTACGAGCAGTACTTC. The chain combines TRBV19 with TRBJ2-7; 10 bases are shared with TRBD1. The CDR3 is 14 residues long. With 6 bases clipped from V and 4 bases from J, the junction kept 6 bases outside the gene matches. Germline values: CDR1 LNHDA, CDR2 SQIVND (reference sequence).

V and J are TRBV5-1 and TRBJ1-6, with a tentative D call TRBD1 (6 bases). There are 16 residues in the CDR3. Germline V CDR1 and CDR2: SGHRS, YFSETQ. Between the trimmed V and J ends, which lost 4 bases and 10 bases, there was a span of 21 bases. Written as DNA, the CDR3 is TGCGCCAGCAGCACAGCCGACCAGGGGAGTGGGTCACCCCTCCACTTT. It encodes CASSTADQGSGSPLHF.

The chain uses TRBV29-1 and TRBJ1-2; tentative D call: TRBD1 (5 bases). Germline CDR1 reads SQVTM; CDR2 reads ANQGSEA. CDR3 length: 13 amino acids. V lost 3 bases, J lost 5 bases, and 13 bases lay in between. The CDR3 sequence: CSVDSREGYGYTF. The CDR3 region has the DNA TGCAGCGTTGACAGCAGGGAAGGATATGGCTACACCTTC. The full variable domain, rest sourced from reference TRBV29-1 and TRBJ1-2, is SAVISQKPSRDICQRGTSLTIQCQVDSQVTMMFWYRQQPGQSLTLIATANQGSEATYESGFVIDKFPISRPNLTFSTLTVSNMSPEDSSIYLCSVDSREGYGYTFGSGTRLTVV.